The source of this T cell receptor (beta chain) is a study of blood T cells in healthy people across ages. This clonotype was seen only a few times. It was with a sample-barcoded 5' primer and a J-beta primer mix that a second PCR of roughly 7 to 12 cycles was run. TCRdb re-called the 5' RACE reads with MiXCR, one entry per CDR3 protein. The profile covers approximately 800,000 distinct CDR3 sequences, with roughly 25% appearing a single time and roughly 3.5% taken by the ten largest. The CDR3 loop spans 14 amino acids. Germline assignment: CDR1 SGHTA and CDR2 FQGTGA. Trimming left V 2 bases short and J 4 bases short, with 10 bases between. The same sample was also used in a study of T cells of mothers and their children.

The gene calls are TRBV7-3 and TRBJ2-3; either TRBD1 or TRBD2 may fit D (5 bases each). Sequenced sample: blood. The clonotype originates from a boy younger than 18 in good health. The CDR3 coding sequence is TGTGCCAGCAGCTTACTGGGGCGGGCAGATACGCAGTATTTT. Its translation: CASSLLGRADTQYF.